This TCR beta chain was identified during a study of tumor-infiltrating lymphocytes in localized non-small cell lung cancer. Trimming took 4 bases from V and 6 from J; bases not matched to a gene: 10. The germline V gene has CDR1 SGHRS and CDR2 YFSETQ. This CDR3 has 16 residues. Using immunoSEQ multiplex PCR, the repertoire was profiled, and TCRdb retains in-frame clones only, with some absent. In the table there are about 13,000 clones, about 63% of which are singletons. The TCR comes from a human donor with non-small cell lung cancer. The specimen sequenced was lung tumor tissue. The chain combines TRBV5-1 with TRBJ2-7; 13 nucleotides align to TRBD2. The DNA for the CDR3 is TGCGCCAGCAGCCCGAGAGGACTAGCGGGGGTCCGCGAGCAGTACTTC. The encoded protein is CASSPRGLAGVREQYF.